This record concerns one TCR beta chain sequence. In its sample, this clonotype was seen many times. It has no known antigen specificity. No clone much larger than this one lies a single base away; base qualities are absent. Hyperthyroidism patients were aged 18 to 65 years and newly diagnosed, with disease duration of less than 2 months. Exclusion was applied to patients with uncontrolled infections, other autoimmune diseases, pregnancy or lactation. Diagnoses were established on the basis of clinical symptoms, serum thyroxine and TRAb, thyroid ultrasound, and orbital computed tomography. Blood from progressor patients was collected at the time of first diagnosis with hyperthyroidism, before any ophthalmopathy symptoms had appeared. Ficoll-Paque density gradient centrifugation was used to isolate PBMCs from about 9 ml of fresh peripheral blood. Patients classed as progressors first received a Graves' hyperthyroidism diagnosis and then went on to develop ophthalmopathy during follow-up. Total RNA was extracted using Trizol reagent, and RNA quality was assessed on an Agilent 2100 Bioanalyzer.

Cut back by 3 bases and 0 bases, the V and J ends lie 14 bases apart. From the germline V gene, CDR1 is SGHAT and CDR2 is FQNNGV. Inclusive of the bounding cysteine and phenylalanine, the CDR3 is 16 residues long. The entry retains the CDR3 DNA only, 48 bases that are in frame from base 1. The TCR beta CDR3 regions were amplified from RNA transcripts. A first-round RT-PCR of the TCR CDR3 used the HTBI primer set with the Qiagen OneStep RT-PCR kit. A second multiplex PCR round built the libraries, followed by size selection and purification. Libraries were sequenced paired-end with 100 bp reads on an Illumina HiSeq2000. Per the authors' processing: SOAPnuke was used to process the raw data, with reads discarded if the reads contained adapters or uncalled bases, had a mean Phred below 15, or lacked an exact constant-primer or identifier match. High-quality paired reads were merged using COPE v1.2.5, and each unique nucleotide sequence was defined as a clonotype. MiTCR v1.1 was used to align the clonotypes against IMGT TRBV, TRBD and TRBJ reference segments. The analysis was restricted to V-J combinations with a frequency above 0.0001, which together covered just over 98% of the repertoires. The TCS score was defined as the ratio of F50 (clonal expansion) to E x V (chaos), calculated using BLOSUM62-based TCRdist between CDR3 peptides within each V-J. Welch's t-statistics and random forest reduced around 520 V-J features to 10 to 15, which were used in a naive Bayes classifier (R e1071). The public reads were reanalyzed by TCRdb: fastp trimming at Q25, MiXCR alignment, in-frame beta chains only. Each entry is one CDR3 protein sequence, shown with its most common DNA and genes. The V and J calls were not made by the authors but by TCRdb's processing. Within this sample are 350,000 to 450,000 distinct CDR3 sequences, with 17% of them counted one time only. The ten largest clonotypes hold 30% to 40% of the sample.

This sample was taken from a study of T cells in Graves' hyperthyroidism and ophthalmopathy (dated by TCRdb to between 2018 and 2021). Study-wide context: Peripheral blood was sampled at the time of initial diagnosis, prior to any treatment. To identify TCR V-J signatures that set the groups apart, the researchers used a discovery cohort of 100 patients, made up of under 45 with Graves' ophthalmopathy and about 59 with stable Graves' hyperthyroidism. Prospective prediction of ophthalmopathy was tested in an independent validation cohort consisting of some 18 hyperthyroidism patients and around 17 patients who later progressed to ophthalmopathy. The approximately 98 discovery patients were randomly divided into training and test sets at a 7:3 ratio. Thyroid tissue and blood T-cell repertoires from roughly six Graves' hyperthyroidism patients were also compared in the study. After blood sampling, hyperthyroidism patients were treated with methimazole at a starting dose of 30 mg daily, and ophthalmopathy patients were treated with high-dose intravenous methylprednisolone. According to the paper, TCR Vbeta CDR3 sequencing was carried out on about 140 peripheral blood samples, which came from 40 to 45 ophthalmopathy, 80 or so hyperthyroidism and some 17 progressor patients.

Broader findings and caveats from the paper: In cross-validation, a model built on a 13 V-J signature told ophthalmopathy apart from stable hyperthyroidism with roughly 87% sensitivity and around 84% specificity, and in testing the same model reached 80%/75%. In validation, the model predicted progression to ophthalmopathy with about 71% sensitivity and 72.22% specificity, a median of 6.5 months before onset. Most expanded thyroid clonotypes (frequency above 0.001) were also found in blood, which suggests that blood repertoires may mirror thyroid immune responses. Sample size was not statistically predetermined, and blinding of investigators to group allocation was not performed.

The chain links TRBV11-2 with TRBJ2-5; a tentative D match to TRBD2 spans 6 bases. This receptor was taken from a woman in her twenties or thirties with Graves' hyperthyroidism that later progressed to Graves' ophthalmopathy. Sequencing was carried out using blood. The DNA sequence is TGTGCCAGCAGCTTTCTGGGTAGCGGTAACCAAGAGACCCAGTACTTC. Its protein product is CASSFLGSGNQETQYF.